This passage covers 31 T cell receptor beta chains from one sample sequenced in a study of shared T cell receptors in the human thymus. The protocol was immunoSEQ multiplex PCR, while the TCRdb copy is restricted to in-frame clones and leaves out a portion. Among 630,000 or so clones listed, more than 70% were seen once. This sample also appeared in a second study, on human thymus T cells.

Source material: thymocytes. All receptors derive from a boy younger than two with a congenital heart defect.

The chain carries TRBV30 and TRBJ2-2; D possibly corresponds to TRBD2 (6 bases). From germline, CDR1 is GTSNPN and CDR2 SVGIG (reference sequence). The germline V and J ends were trimmed by 0 bases and 0 bases, with 8 bases remaining between them. This CDR3 comprises 15 residues. CDR3 loop: CAWSVRGTNTGELFF. CDR3 bases: TGTGCCTGGAGTGTACGCGGGACGAACACCGGGGAGCTGTTTTTT.

The rearrangement joins TRBV28 to TRBJ1-4; D call uncertain. V gave up 3 bases and J gave up 0 bases, with 8 bases separating them. From germline, CDR1 is MDHEN and CDR2 SYDVKM. The CDR3 consists of 15 residues. This CDR3 is CASSFYGATNEKLFF. CDR3 in DNA: TGTGCCAGCAGTTTTTACGGTGCAACTAATGAAAAACTGTTTTTT. The full variable domain, its missing parts supplied by reference TRBV28 and TRBJ1-4, is DVKVTQSSRYLVKRTGEKVFLECVQDMDHENMFWYRQDPGLGLRLIYFSYDVKMKEKGDIPEGYSVSREKKERFSLILESASTNQTSMYLCASSFYGATNEKLFFGSGTQLSVL.

This clone was seen a single time. The rearrangement links TRBV6-5 to TRBJ2-1, with 7 bases that match TRBD1. There are 15 residues in the CDR3. V dropped 11 bases and J dropped 3; count of bases not matched to a gene: 13. Per the germline V gene, CDR1 is MNHEY and CDR2 is SVGAGI. DNA of the CDR3: TGTGCCGTCACAAACACCGGGACAGTCTACAATGAGCAGTTCTTC. Its protein is CAVTNTGTVYNEQFF.

As regards this clone: At one of its ends the junction is not consistent with the germline gene, which may arise from a read error. CDR3 sequence: CASSIAGRDEQFF. CDR3 coding DNA: TGTGCCAGCAGCATAGCGGGCAGGGATGAGCAGTTCTTC. V and J are TRBV7-9 and TRBJ2-1, with 7 positions matching TRBD2. The length of the CDR3 is 13 residues. Germline lookup yields CDR1 SEHNR and CDR2 FQNEAQ (reference sequence). The full variable domain, in which reference TRBV7-9 and TRBJ2-1 provide the parts outside the CDR3, is DTGVSQNPRHKITKRGQNVTFRCDPISEHNRLYWYRQTLGQGPEFLTYFQNEAQLEKSRLLSDRFSAERPKGSFSTLEIQRTEQGDSAMYLCASSIAGRDEQFFGPGTRLTVL.

V gene TRBV5-4 combines with J gene TRBJ2-2, with 7 bases fitting TRBD2. The CDR3 runs to 16 residues. Germline V gene data show CDR1 as SGHNT and CDR2 as YYREEE (reference sequence). The J segment lost 5 bases and the V segment lost 4 bases, leaving 11 bases of the junction unmatched. The DNA of the CDR3 is TGTGCCAGCAGCCCTCGGGCGGGAGCGGGGACCGGGGAGCTGTTTTTT. As protein: CASSPRAGAGTGELFF.

This chain joins TRBV7-3 and TRBJ1-2; no firm D call. The CDR3 extends over 16 amino acids. The germline V gene has CDR1 SGHTA and CDR2 FQGTGA. V shed 2 bases and J shed 1 base, with 14 bases lying between them. The CDR3 is CASSLGPGGYNYGYTF. In nucleotides, the CDR3 is TGTGCCAGCAGCTTAGGCCCGGGAGGGTATAACTATGGCTACACCTTC.

This chain connects TRBV7-2 to TRBJ2-1; D is undetermined. CDR1 is SGHTA and CDR2 is FQGNSA in the germline V gene. This CDR3 region has 14 residues. Trimming took off 3 bases at V and 6 bases at J, with 12 bases between the two ends. The CDR3 spells CASSFFLRRNEQFF. The CDR3 DNA reads as TGTGCCAGCAGCTTCTTCCTGCGCCGCAATGAGCAGTTCTTC.

The J gene is TRBJ1-1, the V gene TRBV28, with no clear D. The CDR3 extends over 17 amino acids. Trimming cost V 3 bases and J 1 base, with 18 bases left between them. Germline V gives CDR1 MDHEN, CDR2 SYDVKM. In nucleotides, the CDR3 is TGTGCCAGCAGTTTGGGTGGGAACGGGGTGGGGAACACTGAAGCTTTCTTT. Its protein is CASSLGGNGVGNTEAFF.

The chain uses TRBV20-1 and TRBJ1-1; no reliable D call. Germline CDR1 and CDR2: DFQATT and SNEGSKA (reference sequence). The length of the CDR3 is 11 residues. Deletions cut 3 bases from V and 5 bases from J, with 7 bases between. The chain's CDR3 is CSASGETEAFF. In DNA, the CDR3 is TGCAGTGCTAGCGGGGAAACTGAAGCTTTCTTT.

Note on this clone: At one of its ends the junction is not consistent with the germline gene, which may arise from a read error. The rearrangement uses TRBV4-3 and TRBJ2-7, with 7 positions matching TRBD2. The CDR3 spans 16 residues. The germline V gene has CDR1 LGHNA and CDR2 YSLEER. The CDR3 sequence: CASSQGRLTSSHEQYF. CDR3 sequence (DNA): TGCGCCAGCAGCCAAGGGCGTCTGACTAGCTCCCACGAGCAGTACTTC.

This chain uses TRBV6-1 with TRBJ2-7; tentatively, D is TRBD1 (6 bases). CDR1 MNHNS and CDR2 SASEGT come from the germline V gene. Trimming removed 2 bases at V and 0 bases at J, with 17 bases between. This CDR3 is 17 amino acids long. The CDR3 region has the DNA TGTGCCAGCAGTGAAATGGGTTGGGGGCGGCCCTCCTACGAGCAGTACTTC. Translating it yields CASSEMGWGRPSYEQYF.

CDR3 protein: CASSKEERTHGPEAFF. The CDR3 DNA sequence: TGTGCCAGCAGCAAAGAGGAAAGGACTCACGGACCTGAAGCTTTCTTT. The V call is TRBV21-1, the J call TRBJ1-1. TRBV21-1 is deemed a pseudogene. The CDR3 contains 16 residues.

The chain recombines TRBV27 with TRBJ2-7; TRBD2 might be the D (7 bases). The CDR3 length is 14 residues. Germline assignment: CDR1 MNHEY and CDR2 SMNVEV (reference sequence). Deletions cut 8 bases from V and 5 bases from J, with 19 bases between. The CDR3 sequence is CASWAGDNLHEQYF. CDR3 sequence (DNA): TGTGCCAGCTGGGCGGGGGACAATCTCCACGAGCAGTACTTC.

V usage is TRBV6-5 and J usage is TRBJ2-7, with 10 bases that match TRBD2. CDR1 and CDR2 (germline): MNHEY, SVGAGI. V was pared by 6 bases and J by 6 bases, with 11 bases of the junction left unmatched. CDR3 length: 15 residues. Written as DNA, the CDR3 is TGTGCCAGCAGGAAAGCGGGAGGGCCAGATATCGAGCAGTACTTC. Amino acids: CASRKAGGPDIEQYF.

This clone was picked up one time. V and J are TRBV6-1 and TRBJ1-1, with 7 positions matching TRBD1. The germline CDR1 and CDR2 sequences are MNHNS and SASEGT. Trimming removed 3 bases from V and 4 bases from J; junction bases left unmatched: 11. The CDR3 sequence is 16 residues long. CDR3 nucleotide sequence: TGTGCCAGCAGTGACATTACAGGGGTATGGTCCACTGAAGCTTTCTTT. Protein product: CASSDITGVWSTEAFF.

About this clone itself: The same CDR3 can be traced to other DNA sequences in this sample. This sequence joins TRBV28 and TRBJ2-3; 12 bases match TRBD2. The length of the CDR3 is 15 residues. Losses at the gene ends were 4 bases for V and 6 bases for J; bases not matched to a gene: 5. Germline lookup yields CDR1 MDHEN and CDR2 SYDVKM. Here the CDR3 DNA reads TGTGCCAGCAGTTCGCTAGCGGGAGGGCCGGATACGCAGTATTTT. Its translation is CASSSLAGGPDTQYF. The full variable domain, rest sourced from reference TRBV28 and TRBJ2-3, is DVKVTQSSRYLVKRTGEKVFLECVQDMDHENMFWYRQDPGLGLRLIYFSYDVKMKEKGDIPEGYSVSREKKERFSLILESASTNQTSMYLCASSSLAGGPDTQYFGPGTRLTVL.

This rearrangement joins TRBV28 to TRBJ1-3; no definite D call. The V gene lost 5 bases and the J gene lost 2 bases, with 13 bases spanning the gap. CDR3 length equals 15 residues. Germline lookup yields CDR1 MDHEN and CDR2 SYDVKM. CDR3 amino acids: CASSPHLDTGNTIYF. CDR3 nucleotides: TGTGCCAGCAGTCCGCACTTAGACACTGGAAACACCATATATTTT.

This rearrangement joins TRBV27 to TRBJ1-1, with D maybe TRBD1 (5 bases). V was pared by 5 bases and J by 1 base, with 14 bases between. The CDR3 consists of 15 residues. The germline V gene encodes CDR1 MNHEY and CDR2 SMNVEV (reference sequence). CDR3 nucleotides: TGTGCCAGCAGTACAAACAGGCCCGGGAACACTGAAGCTTTCTTT. As protein: CASSTNRPGNTEAFF.

This chain links TRBV7-2 with TRBJ2-2; 8 positions agree with TRBD1. Germline CDR1 SGHTA, CDR2 FQGNSA. The length of the CDR3 is 18 residues. Losses at the gene ends were 5 bases for V and 0 bases for J; bases not matched to a gene: 11. The CDR3 nucleotides read TGTGCCAGCAGCCTACCTTTACAGGGGGAGACGAACACCGGGGAGCTGTTTTTT. Its protein product is CASSLPLQGETNTGELFF.

The genes are TRBV30 and TRBJ2-5; 7 bases fit TRBD2. The J call may be mistaken, given a closer DNA end match to TRBJ2-7. The CDR3 extends over 15 amino acids. Germline values: CDR1 GTSNPN, CDR2 SVGIG (reference sequence). The CDR3, as DNA: TGTGCCTGGAGTTCCTCAGGGAGGGAGACCTACGAGCAGTACTTC. Its translation is CAWSSSGRETYEQYF.

This chain connects TRBV28 to TRBJ2-1; a possible D gene is TRBD2 (6 bases). Trimming took off 3 bases at V and 4 bases at J, with 19 bases between the two ends. Per germline, CDR1 MDHEN and CDR2 SYDVKM. The CDR3 runs to 17 residues. The CDR3 protein is CASSFRYGRQWYNEQFF. The CDR3 coding sequence is TGTGCCAGCAGTTTTCGTTATGGGAGGCAGTGGTACAATGAGCAGTTCTTC.

V and J are TRBV4-1 and TRBJ1-3; D call uncertain. Germline CDR1 is MGHRA and CDR2 is YSYEKL. Between the trimmed V and J ends, which lost 3 bases and 0 bases, there was a span of 12 bases. This CDR3 has 16 amino acids. The CDR3 sequence: CASSQADFPSGNTIYF. The CDR3 DNA is TGCGCCAGCAGCCAGGCAGACTTTCCCTCTGGAAACACCATATATTTT.

This chain uses TRBV30 with TRBJ1-1; tentatively, D is TRBD1 (6 bases). V was pared by 3 bases and J by 1 base, with 12 bases between. The CDR3 contains 14 residues. CDR1 GTSNPN and CDR2 SVGIG come from the germline V gene (reference sequence). For the CDR3, the DNA is TGTGCCTGGAGATCAGGGGCCCCGAACACTGAAGCTTTCTTT. It translates to CAWRSGAPNTEAFF.

A note on this clone: At the DNA level, this CDR3 is encoded by other sequences in the same sample as well. V gene TRBV9 combines with J gene TRBJ2-1; D might be TRBD2 (7 bases). This CDR3 has 13 residues. CDR1 is SGDLS, CDR2 YYNGEE, per germline. Trimming stripped 2 bases from V and 8 bases from J, with 11 bases between. In DNA, the CDR3 is TGTGCCAGCAGCGTCGGGGGGCGCGATGAGCAGTTCTTC. It translates to CASSVGGRDEQFF.

The chain joins TRBV6-5 to TRBJ1-1, with 7 nucleotides matching TRBD1. This CDR3 has 14 residues. J lost 1 base, V lost 6 bases, and 5 bases had no gene match. Germline assignment: CDR1 MNHEY and CDR2 SVGAGI. This CDR3 is CASRNRGRNTEAFF. The CDR3 DNA reads as TGTGCCAGCAGGAACAGGGGAAGGAACACTGAAGCTTTCTTT.

The V and J genes are TRBV19 and TRBJ2-7; 7 nucleotides agree with TRBD2. This CDR3 is built from 14 residues. The germline CDR1 and CDR2 sequences are LNHDA and SQIVND (reference sequence). V was clipped by 6 bases and J by 0 bases; unmatched bases: 5. CDR3 DNA: TGTGCCAGTAGCGGGAGGTCCCACTCCTACGAGCAGTACTTC. This encodes CASSGRSHSYEQYF.

The V and J genes are TRBV30 and TRBJ2-6, with D possibly being TRBD1 (6 bases). Germline assignment: CDR1 GTSNPN and CDR2 SVGIG (reference sequence). The CDR3 sequence is 14 residues long. With 5 bases removed from V and 2 bases from J, the gap between germline ends came to 10 bases. The CDR3 DNA sequence: TGTGCCTGGGGGCAGGGGACTGGGGCCAACGTCCTGACTTTC. Protein: CAWGQGTGANVLTF.

This chain uses TRBV7-2 with TRBJ1-3; D is perhaps TRBD1 (6 bases). The CDR3 is 17 residues long. V lost 7 bases and J 0 bases, leaving 19 bases between the germline ends. Per germline, CDR1 SGHTA and CDR2 FQGNSA. The CDR3 reads CASTQSGQRNSGNTIYF. The CDR3 region has the DNA TGTGCCAGCACCCAATCCGGACAGAGGAACTCTGGAAACACCATATATTTT.

CDR3 loop: CASSVTGKLVTEAFF. DNA for the CDR3: TGTGCCAGCAGCGTGACAGGGAAGCTGGTCACTGAAGCTTTCTTT. V and J are TRBV5-5 and TRBJ1-1, with 7 bases identical to TRBD1. This CDR3 has 15 amino acids. V shed 4 bases, J shed 4 bases, and the junction held 10 bases outside the gene matches. The germline gives CDR1 SGHKS, CDR2 YYEKEE (reference sequence).

The chain couples TRBV5-8 to TRBJ2-5; possible D gene TRBD1, 5 bases. Trimming stripped 4 bases from V and 0 bases from J, with 10 bases between. The CDR3 totals 14 residues. Germline CDR1 is SGHTS and CDR2 is YDEGEE. Here the CDR3 reads CASSMTVYQETQYF. DNA of the CDR3: TGTGCCAGCAGCATGACAGTGTACCAAGAGACCCAGTACTTC. Full variable domain (rest looked up from reference TRBV5-8 and TRBJ2-5): EAGVTQSPTHLIKTRGQQATLRCSPISGHTSVYWYQQALGLGLQFLLWYDEGEERNRGNFPPRFSGRQFPNYSSELNVNALELEDSALYLCASSMTVYQETQYFGPGTRLLVL.

This sequence joins TRBV7-4 and TRBJ1-2; 8 bases are a match to TRBD1. Germline lookup yields CDR1 SGHVT and CDR2 SQSDAQ. V shed 0 bases and J 8 bases; nucleotides not matched to a gene: 17. The CDR3 sequence is 18 residues long. The CDR3 DNA follows: TGTGCCAGCAGCTTAGCCCCCTCGCGACAGGGGCAGGGAAGGGGCTACACCTTC. It is translated as CASSLAPSRQGQGRGYTF.